This entry features one T cell receptor (beta chain) sequence. This clone's antigen is unknown. The input lacks base qualities; no much larger clone sits a single base away. The immunoSEQ Assay, a bias-controlled multiplex PCR, was used to amplify TCRbeta CDR3 regions from genomic DNA. On the study's bioinformatics: The number of nucleated cells in each sample was estimated from the amplification of reference gene primers within the assay. To quantify the absolute abundance of each unique TCRbeta CDR3 rearrangement, sequence reads were collapsed and filtered. For each sample, productive Simpson clonality was calculated as the square root of Simpson's diversity index over productive rearrangements. TCRdb obtained this table from immuneACCESS and retained in-frame rearrangements with V and J assigned. These tables miss some clones; where compared with another copy, unresolved V genes account for less than half of the shortfall, and the remainder is unexplained. That table is the source of V, J and clone size, and D and trimming were worked out from the DNA. Within this sample are about 69,000 clones, with about four fifths of them counted one time only. The top ten clonotypes cover around 9.6% of the sample.

Collaborating institutions collected whole blood in K2EDTA tubes following their own protocols. For TCRbeta analysis, collaborators shipped samples as frozen whole blood, isolated PBMCs, or DNA extracted from either of those sample types. The data were obtained in a study of blood T cell repertoires in COVID-19 (dated by TCRdb to about 2020). Regarding the study in general: Collaborator samples came from the United States, Italy and Spain and covered acute and convalescent phases of COVID-19. The material from the prospective study consisted of cDNA or gDNA derived from T cells, B-cell-depleted T cells, or PBMCs. The dataset comprised deeply sampled blood TCRbeta repertoires from subjects exposed to, actively infected with, or recovered from COVID-19. The repertoires were released in a freely available public database meant as a resource for research on the immune response to SARS-CoV-2. Samples came from the ongoing ImmuneRACE study (first 160 participants) plus 1,254 subjects from 6 global collaborators. Nearly every sample came with metadata listing a de-identified subject ID, COVID-19 status, age in years and sex. Where available, HLA class I and class II types were taken from metadata supplied by the sample provider and were not determined by assay-based typing.

What the research found in general, with its limitations: The quantity of clinical and demographic metadata differed by source and by participant and was supplied without curation.

The specimen was peripheral blood. The sequence was collected from a woman of 80 years or more with acute or convalescent COVID-19.

The sequenced DNA is TGTGCCAGCTCACCATCGGGGGGGTATAGCAATCAGCCCCAGCATTTT. Translation gives CASSPSGGYSNQPQHF. The chain joins TRBV18 to TRBJ1-5; TRBD1 is perhaps the D gene, given 5 matching bases. The CDR3 goes from the cysteine to the phenylalanine over 16 residues. Only the CDR3 region is kept as DNA, spanning 48 bases read in frame from base 1. The junction carries 11 bases between V and J, which are trimmed by 2 bases and 0 bases respectively. CDR1 and CDR2 are read off the germline V gene as KGHSH and LQKENI.